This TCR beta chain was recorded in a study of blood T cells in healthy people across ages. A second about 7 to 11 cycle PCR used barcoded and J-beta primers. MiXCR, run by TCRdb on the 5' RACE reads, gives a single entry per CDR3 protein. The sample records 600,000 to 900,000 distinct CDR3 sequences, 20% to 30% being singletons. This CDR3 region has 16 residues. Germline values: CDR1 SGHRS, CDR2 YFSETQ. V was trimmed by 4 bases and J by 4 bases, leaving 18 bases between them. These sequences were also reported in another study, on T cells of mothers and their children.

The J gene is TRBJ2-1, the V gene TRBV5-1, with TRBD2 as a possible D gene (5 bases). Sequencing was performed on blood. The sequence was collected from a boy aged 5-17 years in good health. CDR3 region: CASSTRGENGYNEQFF. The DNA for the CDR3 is TGCGCCAGCAGCACCCGGGGAGAAAACGGGTACAATGAGCAGTTCTTC.